This TCR beta chain was observed in a study of cytomegalovirus exposure and HLA in healthy donors. Study-level findings and limits: Presence/absence analyses supposed approximately even sequencing depth among donors.

Turning to this clone: Its antigen is currently unknown.

The CDR3 length is 15 residues. CDR1 and CDR2 from the germline V gene are SEHNR and FQNEAQ (reference sequence). V lost 5 bases and J 0 bases, leaving 8 bases between the germline ends. The PCR contained 60 Vbeta and 13 Jbeta primers. In the study's own analysis: Counted up in a later analysis, unique TCR beta chains came to approximately 83 million, with 9.5 million to 13 million shared. Generated by immunoSEQ multiplex PCR, the TCRdb table keeps only in-frame clones and is missing some. V, J and clone size are those of that table, while D and trimming were read from the DNA. Altogether around 150,000 clones are present, more than 70% being singletons, with the ten largest covering roughly 5%.

Specimen: PBMCs. The genes are TRBV7-9 and TRBJ2-6; D may be TRBD1 (5 bases). The TCR was taken from a male donor in good health and CMV-seronegative. CDR3 loop: CASSAGYSGANVLTF. The CDR3 coding sequence is TGTGCCAGCAGCGCAGGGTACTCTGGGGCCAACGTCCTGACTTTC.